Only one count was recorded for the clone carrying this T cell receptor (beta chain). Its antigen is not known. The data derive from a study of CD8 T cells in Susac syndrome. Random-hexamer reverse transcription was applied to roughly 0.5 to 1 ug RNA. immunoSEQ multiplex PCR amplified TCR beta CDR3 across 54 Vbeta, 13 Jbeta. Via MiXCR, TCRdb re-called the immunoSEQ multiplex PCR reads, giving one row per CDR3 protein. The data show about 240,000 distinct CDR3 sequences, 90% to 97% seen once. Findings and limits, study-wide: It was acknowledged by the study that relatively few individuals were included in its TCR sequencing and HLA analysis. Repertoires of Susac syndrome CD4+ T cells lacked clonal expansion.

The receptor's source is a human donor with Susac syndrome. The sequencing sample was made of CD4+ T cells from PBMCs.

The CDR3 sequence is CASSAVQGESYNEQFF. The CDR3 DNA is TGTGCCAGCAGTGCGGTACAGGGGGAATCCTACAATGAGCAGTTCTTC. The chain recombines TRBV25-1 with TRBJ2-1; 8 positions agree with TRBD1. Trimming at V came to 4 bases and at J to 1 base, leaving 6 bases not matched to a gene. Germline CDR1 reads MGHDK; CDR2 reads SYGVNS. This CDR3 region has 16 residues.